Listed below are T cell receptor beta chains from one sample, sequenced in a study of CD4 T cells in relation to SARS-CoV-2 and coronaviruses. Sequencing was performed with immunoSEQ multiplex PCR; in TCRdb, only in-frame clones are kept and a portion is missing. The repertoire includes tens of thousands of clones, about 80% of them detected once, and roughly 15% sits in the top ten. Antigens for these TCRs are unknown. Sequenced sample: CD4+ T cells from PBMCs, cultured in vitro. These receptors came from a human donor in good health. Both conserved end residues are part of each CDR3. Fields, in order: J gene, clone size, D gene, V gene, CDR3 protein, CDR3 DNA. A D gene is named only where the DNA matches it firmly. Where a row states a size, it is once, few, many or the class of an expanded clone; other rows omit it.

j_call: TRBJ1-1; clone_size: once; d_call: .; v_call: TRBV5-1; cdr3_aa: CASSLDSVPTEAFF; cdr3_nt: TGCGCCAGCAGCTTGGATAGTGTCCCCACTGAAGCTTTCTTT
j_call: TRBJ2-7; clone_size: .; d_call: .; v_call: TRBV6-5; cdr3_aa: CASSSAYEQYF; cdr3_nt: TGTGCCAGCAGTTCCGCTTACGAGCAGTACTTC
j_call: TRBJ2-1; clone_size: .; d_call: TRBD2; v_call: TRBV7-3; cdr3_aa: CASSLAAIAGGSNEQFF; cdr3_nt: TGTGCCAGCAGCTTAGCCGCCATCGCGGGAGGGTCTAATGAGCAGTTCTTC
j_call: TRBJ2-7; clone_size: .; d_call: TRBD1; v_call: TRBV19; cdr3_aa: CASSKWDRTYEQYF; cdr3_nt: TGTGCCAGTAGTAAATGGGACAGAACCTACGAGCAGTACTTC
j_call: TRBJ2-3; clone_size: .; d_call: .; v_call: TRBV30; cdr3_aa: CALQGRSTDTQYF; cdr3_nt: TGTGCCCTACAGGGACGTAGCACAGATACGCAGTATTTT
j_call: TRBJ2-5; clone_size: few; d_call: .; v_call: TRBV4-3; cdr3_aa: CASSRLPGETQYF; cdr3_nt: TGCGCCAGCAGCCGCCTCCCCGGGGAGACCCAGTACTTC
j_call: TRBJ2-2; clone_size: .; d_call: TRBD2; v_call: TRBV3-1/TRBV3-2; cdr3_aa: CASSQDHLRGGLFF; cdr3_nt: TGTGCCAGCAGCCAAGATCATCTCCGGGGGGGGCTGTTTTTT
j_call: TRBJ1-2; clone_size: once; d_call: .; v_call: TRBV4-1; cdr3_aa: CASSENRVGFTNYGYTF; cdr3_nt: TGCGCCAGCAGCGAAAACAGGGTAGGGTTCACTAACTATGGCTACACCTTC
j_call: TRBJ2-1; clone_size: once; d_call: TRBD1; v_call: TRBV3-1/TRBV3-2; cdr3_aa: CASSQATGVNEQFF; cdr3_nt: TGTGCCAGCAGCCAGGCCACAGGGGTTAATGAGCAGTTCTTC
j_call: TRBJ1-4; clone_size: .; d_call: TRBD1; v_call: TRBV4-3; cdr3_aa: CASSQNRGTNEKLFF; cdr3_nt: TGCGCCAGCAGCCAGAACAGGGGTACTAATGAAAAACTGTTTTTT
j_call: TRBJ1-5; clone_size: .; d_call: .; v_call: TRBV3-1/TRBV3-2; cdr3_aa: CASSQTPLRSNQPQHF; cdr3_nt: TGTGCCAGCAGCCAGACACCCCTCCGGTCAAATCAGCCCCAGCATTTT
j_call: TRBJ1-1; clone_size: few; d_call: TRBD1; v_call: TRBV10-3; cdr3_aa: CAIRTRTGPTEAFF; cdr3_nt: TGTGCCATCAGGACAAGGACAGGGCCCACTGAAGCTTTCTTT
j_call: TRBJ1-2; clone_size: few; d_call: .; v_call: TRBV29-1; cdr3_aa: CSVVSGLNYGYTF; cdr3_nt: TGCAGCGTTGTAAGCGGATTAAACTATGGCTACACCTTC
j_call: TRBJ1-3; clone_size: medium-sized; d_call: .; v_call: TRBV6-5; cdr3_aa: CASMGELGNTIYF; cdr3_nt: TGTGCCAGCATGGGGGAATTGGGAAACACCATATATTTT
j_call: TRBJ2-1; clone_size: .; d_call: TRBD2; v_call: TRBV7-2; cdr3_aa: CASSLVGLEWNEQFF; cdr3_nt: TGTGCCAGCAGCTTAGTTGGACTAGAGTGGAATGAGCAGTTCTTC
j_call: TRBJ1-5; clone_size: .; d_call: .; v_call: TRBV18; cdr3_aa: CASSPRGGDRHQPQHF; cdr3_nt: TGTGCCAGCTCACCAAGGGGGGGGGACCGCCATCAGCCCCAGCATTTT
j_call: TRBJ2-7; clone_size: .; d_call: TRBD2; v_call: TRBV27; cdr3_aa: CASSLSVGTSGSGEQYF; cdr3_nt: TGTGCCAGCAGTTTATCGGTGGGGACTAGCGGGAGCGGTGAGCAGTACTTC
j_call: TRBJ2-1; clone_size: .; d_call: .; v_call: TRBV7-3; cdr3_aa: CASSFGLEYNEQFF; cdr3_nt: TGTGCCAGCAGCTTCGGCCTAGAATACAATGAGCAGTTCTTC
j_call: TRBJ1-6; clone_size: .; d_call: .; v_call: TRBV6-5; cdr3_aa: CASRGTAANSPLHF; cdr3_nt: TGTGCCAGCAGAGGGACGGCCGCTAATTCACCCCTCCACTTT
j_call: TRBJ2-1; clone_size: once; d_call: TRBD1; v_call: TRBV24-1; cdr3_aa: CATSERQGTHNEQFF; cdr3_nt: TGTGCCACCAGTGAAAGACAGGGAACCCACAATGAGCAGTTCTTC